The 27 T cell receptor beta chains listed next were all sequenced from one sample in a study of T cells in Graves' hyperthyroidism and ophthalmopathy. RNA transcripts gave rise to amplified TCR beta CDR3 regions. RT-PCR in the first round (using the HTBI primer set) targeted the TCR CDR3. TCRdb re-derived calls from the multiplex PCR reads in MiXCR, one entry per CDR3 protein. The sample has around 340,000 distinct CDR3 sequences, about a sixth seen once. The source material was blood. These receptors all stem from a woman in her thirties with Graves' hyperthyroidism that later progressed to Graves' ophthalmopathy.

This clonotype was seen repeatedly, ten times or more. V usage is TRBV12-3 or TRBV12-4 and J usage is TRBJ1-1, with 8 bases aligning to TRBD1. The CDR3 sequence is 14 residues long. V trimming: 6 bases; J trimming: 2 bases; junction bases outside the gene matches: 5. This CDR3 reads CASSIQGENTEAFF. The DNA of the CDR3 is TGTGCCAGCAGCATACAGGGGGAAAACACTGAAGCTTTCTTT.

Worth noting for this clonotype: One base away lies a much larger clone, so this may be a sequencing read error. The V and J genes are TRBV6-1 and TRBJ2-4, with a tentative D call TRBD2 (6 bases). This CDR3 comprises 16 residues. The germline CDR1 and CDR2 sequences are MNHNS and SASEGT. The chain's CDR3 is CASSAAEGEGKNIQHF. Written as DNA, the CDR3 is TGTGCCAGCAGTGCAGCGGAGGGAGAAGGCAAAAACATTCAGCACTTC.

This chain connects TRBV9 to TRBJ2-1; D uncertain. This CDR3 comprises 15 residues. V was trimmed by 0 bases and J by 1 base, leaving 8 bases between them. The germline V gene encodes CDR1 SGDLS and CDR2 YYNGEE. The CDR3: CASSVDLGSYNEQFF. The CDR3 DNA follows: TGTGCCAGCAGCGTAGACCTCGGGTCCTACAATGAGCAGTTCTTC.

There are many counts of this clonotype. The CDR3 DNA sequence: TGTGCCAGCAGTGGGTACGGGATCGGTCAGCCCCAGCATTTT. It translates to CASSGYGIGQPQHF. The genes are TRBV6-1 and TRBJ1-5; no firm D call. V was clipped by 4 bases and J by 6 bases, with 13 bases between them. The germline CDR1 and CDR2 sequences are MNHNS and SASEGT. This CDR3 has 14 residues.

This clonotype showed up many times. This CDR3 reads CAISEGRGGTEAFF. CDR3 in DNA: TGTGCCATCAGTGAGGGGAGGGGCGGCACTGAAGCTTTCTTT. The chain couples TRBV10-3 to TRBJ1-1, with D perhaps TRBD1 (5 bases). This CDR3 is 14 amino acids long. Germline V gives CDR1 ENHRY, CDR2 SYGVKD. Deletions cut 2 bases from V and 4 bases from J, with 11 bases between.

The V gene is TRBV12-3 or TRBV12-4, the J gene TRBJ1-3; 9 positions match TRBD1. The trim removed 3 bases at V and 3 bases at J, leaving 15 bases unmatched. The CDR3 spans 19 residues. The CDR3, as DNA: TGTGCCAGCAGTTTCGATCCGTGGGGACAGGGACTTAGTGGAAACACCATATATTTT. Amino acids: CASSFDPWGQGLSGNTIYF.

This clonotype showed up many times. V gene TRBV27 combines with J gene TRBJ2-3, with a possible D match to TRBD2 (7 bases). Germline loops: CDR1 MNHEY, CDR2 SMNVEV (reference sequence). CDR3 size: 13 residues. The V gene lost 2 bases and the J gene lost 10 bases, with 13 bases spanning the gap. In DNA form, the CDR3 reads TGTGCCAGCAGTTTAGCGGGGGCCCCAGCGCAGTATTTT. Translated: CASSLAGAPAQYF.

This clonotype was observed many times. The J gene is TRBJ2-7, the V gene TRBV18; D tentatively reads TRBD1 or TRBD2 (5 bases each). The CDR3 totals 15 residues. Trimming stripped 0 bases from V and 3 bases from J, with 12 bases between. The germline V gene encodes CDR1 KGHSH and CDR2 LQKENI. CDR3 nucleotide sequence: TGTGCCAGCTCACCACCGGGACCTAGTAACTACGAGCAGTACTTC. This codes for CASSPPGPSNYEQYF. Supplemented by reference TRBV18 and TRBJ2-7, the full variable domain reads NAGVMQNPRHLVRRRGQEARLRCSPMKGHSHVYWYRQLPEEGLKFMVYLQKENIIDESGMPKERFSAEFPKEGPSILRIQQVVRGDSAAYFCASSPPGPSNYEQYFGPGTRLTVT.

The chain employs TRBV3-1 and TRBJ1-1, with D possibly being TRBD1 (5 bases). The CDR3 spans 13 residues. Germline values: CDR1 LGHDT, CDR2 YNNKEL (reference sequence). Trimming took off 7 bases at V and 5 bases at J, with 14 bases between the two ends. CDR3 loop: CASMNIGGTEAFF. The CDR3, as DNA: TGTGCCAGCATGAATATTGGGGGTACTGAAGCTTTCTTT.

In this sample, this clonotype turned up many times. The rearrangement joins TRBV28 to TRBJ2-1; D gene uncertain. Trimming left V 6 bases short and J 0 bases short, with 12 bases between. CDR1 and CDR2 from the germline V gene are MDHEN and SYDVKM. The CDR3 runs to 15 residues. CDR3 sequence (DNA): TGTGCCAGCAGACGGAAGGGAAGCTCCTACAATGAGCAGTTCTTC. This translates into CASRRKGSSYNEQFF.

This clonotype was detected ten times or more. The chain joins TRBV27 to TRBJ1-1; D might be TRBD1 (5 bases). The CDR3 runs 13 residues. Trimming removed 7 bases at V and 4 bases at J, with 13 bases between. Germline CDR1 MNHEY, CDR2 SMNVEV (reference sequence). This CDR3 reads CASKDSSSTEAFF. CDR3 DNA: TGTGCCAGCAAAGACAGCTCCTCCACTGAAGCTTTCTTT.

There are a few counts of this clonotype. The chain has TRBV7-8 and TRBJ2-5, with TRBD2 identical over 8 bases. This CDR3 comprises 15 residues. J was trimmed by 5 bases and V by 1 base; bases with no gene match: 6. Germline lookup yields CDR1 SGHVS and CDR2 FQNEAQ. The CDR3 nucleotides read TGTGCCAGCAGCTTAGATAGCGGGATAGGGGAGACCCAGTACTTC. Translation: CASSLDSGIGETQYF.

In this sample, this clonotype turned up many times. The gene calls are TRBV12-3 or TRBV12-4 and TRBJ1-6; D not resolved. The CDR3 length is 13 residues. Trimming removed 6 bases at V and 6 bases at J, with 9 bases between. The chain's CDR3 is CASSFAGNSPLHF. DNA of the CDR3: TGTGCCAGCAGCTTCGCTGGTAATTCACCCCTCCACTTT.

This clonotype was seen at least ten times. The chain carries TRBV7-9 and TRBJ2-5; perhaps TRBD1 as D (6 bases). Germline CDR1 SEHNR, CDR2 FQNEAQ (reference sequence). V was clipped by 5 bases and J by 10 bases, with 17 bases between them. The CDR3 spans 13 residues. CDR3 nucleotides: TGTGCCAGCAGCCCACGATTACAGGGACACCAGTACTTC. It encodes CASSPRLQGHQYF.

This clonotype was found many times. V and J are TRBV3-1 and TRBJ2-1; D is perhaps TRBD1 (6 bases). Trimming took off 0 bases at V and 5 bases at J, with 17 bases between the two ends. From germline, CDR1 is LGHDT and CDR2 YNNKEL (reference sequence). CDR3 length: 17 amino acids. CDR3 sequence: CASSQDRDNLIHNEQFF. DNA of the CDR3: TGTGCCAGCAGCCAAGATAGGGACAACCTAATACACAATGAGCAGTTCTTC.

Turning to this clonotype: Possible read error: a much larger clone is one base away. V gene TRBV28 combines with J gene TRBJ2-7; TRBD1 matches 10 bases. The CDR3 covers 15 residues. J gave up 2 bases and V 10 bases, and 11 bases lay outside the gene matches. CDR1 is MDHEN, CDR2 SYDVKM, per germline. Here the CDR3 reads CATGMTGGLPYEQYF. CDR3 sequence (DNA): TGTGCCACCGGAATGACAGGGGGCTTACCCTACGAGCAGTACTTC.

This clonotype occurred many times. The rearrangement joins TRBV11-2 to TRBJ2-7; the match to TRBD1 covers 9 bases. Germline V gene lookup returns CDR1 SGHAT and CDR2 FQNNGV. V lost 6 bases to trimming and J lost 3 bases; unmatched junction nucleotides: 9. This CDR3 has 15 amino acids. Here the CDR3 reads CASRSYRGLHYEQYF. In DNA form, the CDR3 reads TGTGCCAGCAGATCATACAGGGGGCTACACTACGAGCAGTACTTC.

This clonotype was observed many times. J is TRBJ2-1 and V is TRBV27; 7 nucleotides align to TRBD2. The CDR3 sequence is 17 residues long. Unmatched junction bases numbered 11, after V lost 0 bases and J lost 6 bases. Germline assignment: CDR1 MNHEY and CDR2 SMNVEV (reference sequence). CDR3 amino acids: CASSLSLRAGSLNEQFF. CDR3 nucleotide sequence: TGTGCCAGCAGTTTATCGCTTCGAGCGGGGAGTCTCAATGAGCAGTTCTTC.

This clonotype occurred once. V usage is TRBV12-3 or TRBV12-4 and J usage is TRBJ2-7; 8 bases are a match to TRBD1. With V trimmed by 6 bases and J by 3 bases, 7 bases remained unmatched. The CDR3 runs to 14 residues. The CDR3 nucleotides are TGTGCCAGCAGGGGGGGTACAGGGGGCTACGAGCAGTACTTC. Protein: CASRGGTGGYEQYF.

This clonotype was observed at least ten times. The chain combines TRBV5-8 with TRBJ2-6, with no clear D. The CDR3 is made up of 16 amino acids. Germline values: CDR1 SGHTS, CDR2 YDEGEE. Trimming pared 2 bases from V and 1 base from J, leaving 10 bases between. CDR3 DNA: TGTGCCAGCAGCTTCCGCTATGTTTCTGGGGCCAACGTCCTGACTTTC. Its protein product is CASSFRYVSGANVLTF.

The rearrangement uses TRBV5-5 and TRBJ2-5; D remains ambiguous. The CDR3 loop spans 13 amino acids. Trimming left V 4 bases short and J 3 bases short, with 10 bases between. The V gene's germline CDR1 is SGHKS and CDR2 YYEKEE (reference sequence). CDR3 sequence: CASSLRLKETQYF. The DNA of the CDR3 is TGTGCCAGCAGCCTAAGACTCAAAGAGACCCAGTACTTC.

This clonotype was recorded at least ten times. This rearrangement joins TRBV4-1 to TRBJ2-7; the D gene is possibly TRBD1 (7 bases). Germline V lookup: CDR1 MGHRA, CDR2 YSYEKL. With 1 base removed from V and 0 bases from J, the gap between germline ends came to 10 bases. The CDR3 totals 15 residues. The CDR3 region is CASSQAGGGSYEQYF. CDR3 nucleotides: TGCGCCAGCAGCCAAGCAGGGGGAGGCTCCTACGAGCAGTACTTC.

The chain links TRBV11-2 to TRBJ1-1; 11 bases match TRBD1. The J segment lost 0 bases and the V segment lost 6 bases, leaving 3 bases of the junction unmatched. CDR1 SGHAT and CDR2 FQNNGV come from the germline V gene. This CDR3 has 15 residues. The CDR3 nucleotides read TGTGCCAGCAGTCGGGACAGGGGGATGAACACTGAAGCTTTCTTT. Encoded protein: CASSRDRGMNTEAFF.

Comment on this clonotype: A much bigger clone sits one base away, suggesting this may be a read error. The chain employs TRBV9 and TRBJ2-3; tentatively, D is TRBD1 (6 bases). Germline lookup yields CDR1 SGDLS and CDR2 YYNGEE. This CDR3 region has 16 residues. The CDR3 coding sequence is TGTGCCAACAGCGCACGGGGCAGGGGATCAACAGATACGCAGTATTTT. Translation: CANSARGRGSTDTQYF.

This clonotype was picked up many times. V usage is TRBV7-9 and J usage is TRBJ2-7; perhaps TRBD2 as D (6 bases). The CDR3 contains 17 residues. V lost 1 base to trimming and J lost 0 bases, with 16 bases between them. CDR1 SEHNR and CDR2 FQNEAQ come from the germline V gene (reference sequence). CDR3 loop: CASSLGSGGTFSYEQYF. The CDR3 DNA follows: TGTGCCAGCAGCTTAGGCTCGGGCGGGACCTTCTCCTACGAGCAGTACTTC.

The chain joins TRBV7-9 to TRBJ2-2; D not certain. The CDR3 loop spans 15 amino acids. V dropped 1 base and J dropped 2 bases, with 8 bases sitting between them. In germline, CDR1 is SEHNR, CDR2 FQNEAQ (reference sequence). Here the CDR3 reads CASSLGPANTGELFF. CDR3 DNA: TGTGCCAGCAGCTTAGGACCAGCAAACACCGGGGAGCTGTTTTTT. Full variable domain (missing parts from reference TRBV7-9 and TRBJ2-2): DTGVSQNPRHKITKRGQNVTFRCDPISEHNRLYWYRQTLGQGPEFLTYFQNEAQLEKSRLLSDRFSAERPKGSFSTLEIQRTEQGDSAMYLCASSLGPANTGELFFGEGSRLTVL.

This clonotype was seen at least ten times. This chain connects TRBV19 to TRBJ2-5, with 7 bases that match TRBD2. The germline V gene has CDR1 LNHDA and CDR2 SQIVND (reference sequence). This CDR3 contains 14 residues. The ends lost 3 bases at V and 3 bases at J; junction bases unmatched: 4. The CDR3, as DNA: TGTGCCAGTAGTATCTCGGCGGGGGAAGAGACCCAGTACTTC. Translating it yields CASSISAGEETQYF.